This TCR beta chain was recovered during a study of cytomegalovirus exposure and HLA in healthy donors. The PCR was carried out with 60 Vbeta primers and 13 Jbeta primers. The assay was immunoSEQ multiplex PCR, and TCRdb's table has in-frame clones only and misses some. The sample consists of tens of thousands of clones, 75% of them appearing once. The sample was PBMCs. This clonotype was sampled from a man aged 35-49 years in good health and CMV-seronegative.

The chain's CDR3 is CASSPIPGQGNIQYF. In DNA, the CDR3 is TGTGCCAGCAGCCCTATCCCGGGACAGGGGAACATTCAGTACTTC. This chain joins TRBV7-6 and TRBJ2-4, with 10 bases matching TRBD1. CDR1 SGHVS and CDR2 FNYEAQ come from the germline V gene. CDR3 length: 15 amino acids. Trimming removed 5 bases from V and 7 bases from J; junction bases left unmatched: 8.